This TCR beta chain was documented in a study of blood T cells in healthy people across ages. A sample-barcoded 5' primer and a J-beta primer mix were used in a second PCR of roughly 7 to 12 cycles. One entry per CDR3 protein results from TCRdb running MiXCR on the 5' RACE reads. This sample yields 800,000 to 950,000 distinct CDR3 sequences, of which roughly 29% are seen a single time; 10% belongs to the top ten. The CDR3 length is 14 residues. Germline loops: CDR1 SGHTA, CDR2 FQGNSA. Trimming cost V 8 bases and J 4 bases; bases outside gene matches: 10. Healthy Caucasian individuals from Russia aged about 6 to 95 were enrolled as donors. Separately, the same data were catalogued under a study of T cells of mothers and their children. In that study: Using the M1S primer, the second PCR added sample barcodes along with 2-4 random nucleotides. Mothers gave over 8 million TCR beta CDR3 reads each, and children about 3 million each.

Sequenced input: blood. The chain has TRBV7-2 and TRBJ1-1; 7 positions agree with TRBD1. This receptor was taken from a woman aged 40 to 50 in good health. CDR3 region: CASDSQGVITEAFF. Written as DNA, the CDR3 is TGTGCCAGCGACTCTCAGGGGGTAATCACTGAAGCTTTCTTT.